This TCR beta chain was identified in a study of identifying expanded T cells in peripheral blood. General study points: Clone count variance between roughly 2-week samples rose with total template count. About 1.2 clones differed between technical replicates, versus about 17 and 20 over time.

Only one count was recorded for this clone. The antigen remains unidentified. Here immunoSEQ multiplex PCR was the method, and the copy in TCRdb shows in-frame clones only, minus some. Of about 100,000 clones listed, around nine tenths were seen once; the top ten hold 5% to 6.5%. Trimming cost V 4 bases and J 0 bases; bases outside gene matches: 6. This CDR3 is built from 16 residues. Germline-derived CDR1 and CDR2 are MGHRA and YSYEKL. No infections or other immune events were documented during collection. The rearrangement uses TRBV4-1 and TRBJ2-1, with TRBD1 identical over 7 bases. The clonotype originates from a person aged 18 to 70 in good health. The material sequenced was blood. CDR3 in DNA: TGCGCCAGCAGCCCTAACAGGGGAGCCTCCTACAATGAGCAGTTCTTC. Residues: CASSPNRGASYNEQFF.